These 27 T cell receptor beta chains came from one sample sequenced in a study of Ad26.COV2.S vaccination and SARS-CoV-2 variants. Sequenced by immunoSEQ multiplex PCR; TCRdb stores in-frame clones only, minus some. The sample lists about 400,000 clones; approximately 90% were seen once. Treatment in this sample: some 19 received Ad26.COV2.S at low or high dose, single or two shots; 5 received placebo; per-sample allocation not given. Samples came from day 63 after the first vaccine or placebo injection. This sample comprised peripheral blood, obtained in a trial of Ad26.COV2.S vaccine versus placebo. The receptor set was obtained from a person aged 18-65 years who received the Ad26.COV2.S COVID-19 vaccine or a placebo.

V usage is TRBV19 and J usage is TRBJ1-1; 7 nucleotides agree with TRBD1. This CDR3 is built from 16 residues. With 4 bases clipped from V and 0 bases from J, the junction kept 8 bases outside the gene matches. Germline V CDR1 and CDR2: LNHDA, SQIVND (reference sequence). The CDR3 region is CASSTVPTGLNTEAFF. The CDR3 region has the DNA TGTGCCAGTAGTACCGTCCCGACAGGGTTGAACACTGAAGCTTTCTTT. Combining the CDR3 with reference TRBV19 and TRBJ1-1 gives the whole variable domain DGGITQSPKYLFRKEGQNVTLSCEQNLNHDAMYWYRQDPGQGLRLIYYSQIVNDFQKGDIAEGYSVSREKKESFPLTVTSAQKNPTAFYLCASSTVPTGLNTEAFFGQGTRLTVV.

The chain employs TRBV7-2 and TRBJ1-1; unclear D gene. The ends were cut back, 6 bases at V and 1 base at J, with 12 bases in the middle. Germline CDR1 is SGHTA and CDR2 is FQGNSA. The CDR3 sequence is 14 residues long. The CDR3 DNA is TGTGCCAGCAGTTCGGACGGTAAGAACACTGAAGCTTTCTTT. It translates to CASSSDGKNTEAFF.

CDR3 nucleotide sequence: TGTGCCAGCAGTTACTCGAGACGGAGAGGCACCGGGGAGCTGTTTTTT. Protein product: CASSYSRRRGTGELFF. The chain recombines TRBV6-2 or TRBV6-3 with TRBJ2-2; D is ambiguous. The V gene's germline CDR1 is MNHEY and CDR2 SVGEGT. The CDR3 length is 16 residues. The ends were cut back, 0 bases at V and 4 bases at J, with 12 bases in the middle.

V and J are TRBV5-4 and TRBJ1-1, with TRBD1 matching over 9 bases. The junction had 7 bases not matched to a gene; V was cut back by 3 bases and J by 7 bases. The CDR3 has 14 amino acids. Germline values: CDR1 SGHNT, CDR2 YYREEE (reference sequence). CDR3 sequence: CASSSDRGSLEAFF. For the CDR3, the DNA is TGTGCCAGCAGCTCGGACAGGGGCTCCCTTGAAGCTTTCTTT.

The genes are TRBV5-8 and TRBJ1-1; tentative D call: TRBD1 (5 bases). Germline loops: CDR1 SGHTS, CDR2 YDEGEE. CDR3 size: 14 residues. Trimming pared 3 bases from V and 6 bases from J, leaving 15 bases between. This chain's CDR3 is CASSWPQGVAEAFF. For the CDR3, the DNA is TGTGCCAGCAGCTGGCCCCAGGGAGTGGCTGAAGCTTTCTTT.

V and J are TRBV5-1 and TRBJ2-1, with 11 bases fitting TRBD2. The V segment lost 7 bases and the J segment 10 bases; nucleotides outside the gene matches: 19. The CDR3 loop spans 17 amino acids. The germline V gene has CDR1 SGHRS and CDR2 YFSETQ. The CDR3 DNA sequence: TGCGCCAGCCGAGACAGGAATGCTGGACTAGCGGGTCGAGAGCAGTTCTTC. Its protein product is CASRDRNAGLAGREQFF.

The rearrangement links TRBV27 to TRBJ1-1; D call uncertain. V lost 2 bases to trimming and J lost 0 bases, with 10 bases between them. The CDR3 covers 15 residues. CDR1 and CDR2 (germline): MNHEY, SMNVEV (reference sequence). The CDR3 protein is CASSLAVDMNTEAFF. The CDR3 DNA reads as TGTGCCAGCAGTTTAGCAGTCGATATGAACACTGAAGCTTTCTTT.

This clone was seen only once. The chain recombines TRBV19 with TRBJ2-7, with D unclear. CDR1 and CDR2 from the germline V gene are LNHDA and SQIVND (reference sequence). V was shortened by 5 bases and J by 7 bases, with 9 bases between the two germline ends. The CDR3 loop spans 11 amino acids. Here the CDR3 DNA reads TGTGCCAGTAGTGGAACCCGGGAGCAGTACTTC. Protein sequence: CASSGTREQYF. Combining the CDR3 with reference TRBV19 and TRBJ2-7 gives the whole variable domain DGGITQSPKYLFRKEGQNVTLSCEQNLNHDAMYWYRQDPGQGLRLIYYSQIVNDFQKGDIAEGYSVSREKKESFPLTVTSAQKNPTAFYLCASSGTREQYFGPGTRLTVT.

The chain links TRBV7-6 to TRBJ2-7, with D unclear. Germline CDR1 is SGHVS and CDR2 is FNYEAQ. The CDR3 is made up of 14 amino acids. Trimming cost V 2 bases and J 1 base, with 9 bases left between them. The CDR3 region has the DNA TGTGCCAGCAGCTTACGTCGGCTATCCTACGAGCAGTACTTC. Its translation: CASSLRRLSYEQYF.

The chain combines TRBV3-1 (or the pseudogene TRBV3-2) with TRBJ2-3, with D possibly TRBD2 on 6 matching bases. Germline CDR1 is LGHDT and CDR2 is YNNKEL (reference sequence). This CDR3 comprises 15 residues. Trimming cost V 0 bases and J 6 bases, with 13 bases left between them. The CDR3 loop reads CASSQDTGRDDTQYF. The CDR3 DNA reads TGTGCCAGCAGCCAAGATACCGGGAGAGACGATACGCAGTATTTT.

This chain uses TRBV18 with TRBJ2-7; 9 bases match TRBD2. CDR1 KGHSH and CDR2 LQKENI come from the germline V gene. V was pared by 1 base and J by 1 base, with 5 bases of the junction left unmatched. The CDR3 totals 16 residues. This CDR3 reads CASSPLAGESSYEQYF. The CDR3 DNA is TGTGCCAGCTCACCACTAGCGGGAGAAAGTTCCTACGAGCAGTACTTC.

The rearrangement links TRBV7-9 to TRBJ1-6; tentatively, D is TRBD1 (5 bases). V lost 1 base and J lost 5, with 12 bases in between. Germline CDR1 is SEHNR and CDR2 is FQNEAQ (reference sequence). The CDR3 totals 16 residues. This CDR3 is CASSLVLTVDNSPLHF. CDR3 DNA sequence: TGTGCCAGCAGCTTAGTACTGACAGTAGATAATTCACCCCTCCACTTT.

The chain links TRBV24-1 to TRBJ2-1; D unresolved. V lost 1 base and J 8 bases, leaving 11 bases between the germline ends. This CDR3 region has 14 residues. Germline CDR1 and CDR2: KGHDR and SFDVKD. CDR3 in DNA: TGTGCCACCAGTGATTTTGCCGGCAGCGATGAGCAGTTCTTC. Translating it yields CATSDFAGSDEQFF.

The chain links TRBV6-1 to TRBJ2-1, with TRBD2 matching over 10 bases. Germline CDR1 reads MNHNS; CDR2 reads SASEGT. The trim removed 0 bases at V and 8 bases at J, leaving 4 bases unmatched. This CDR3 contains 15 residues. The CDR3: CASSEAAGGGYEQFF. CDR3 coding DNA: TGTGCCAGCAGTGAAGCAGCGGGAGGGGGCTATGAGCAGTTCTTC.

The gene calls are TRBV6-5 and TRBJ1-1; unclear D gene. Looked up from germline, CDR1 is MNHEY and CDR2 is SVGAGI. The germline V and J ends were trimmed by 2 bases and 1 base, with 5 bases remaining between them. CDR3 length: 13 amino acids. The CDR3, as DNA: TGTGCCAGCAGTTACGGCGAGAACACTGAAGCTTTCTTT. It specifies CASSYGENTEAFF.

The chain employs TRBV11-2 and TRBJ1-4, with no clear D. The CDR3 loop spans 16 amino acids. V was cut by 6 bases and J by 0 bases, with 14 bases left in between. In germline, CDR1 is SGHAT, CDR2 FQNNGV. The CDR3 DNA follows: TGTGCCAGCAGTTCGCACACCTGGGCAACTAATGAAAAACTGTTTTTT. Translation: CASSSHTWATNEKLFF. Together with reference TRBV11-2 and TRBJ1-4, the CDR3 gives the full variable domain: EAGVAQSPRYKIIEKRQSVAFWCNPISGHATLYWYQQILGQGPKLLIQFQNNGVVDDSQLPKDRFSAERLKGVDSTLKIQPAKLEDSAVYLCASSSHTWATNEKLFFGSGTQLSVL.

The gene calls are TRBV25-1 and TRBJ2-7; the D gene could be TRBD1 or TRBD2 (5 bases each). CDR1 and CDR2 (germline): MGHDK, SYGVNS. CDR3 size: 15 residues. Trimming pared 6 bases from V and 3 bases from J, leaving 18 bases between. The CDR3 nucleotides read TGTGCCAGCAGCGCAAACTCGGGACCAAACTACGAGCAGTACTTC. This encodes CASSANSGPNYEQYF.

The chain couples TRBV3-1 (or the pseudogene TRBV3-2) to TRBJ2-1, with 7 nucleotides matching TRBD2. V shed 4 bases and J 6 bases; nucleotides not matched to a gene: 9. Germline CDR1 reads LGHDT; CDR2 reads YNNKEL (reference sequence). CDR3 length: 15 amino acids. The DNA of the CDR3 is TGTGCCAGCAGCCCCCGGGGCGGGAGTAGCAATGAGCAGTTCTTC. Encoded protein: CASSPRGGSSNEQFF.

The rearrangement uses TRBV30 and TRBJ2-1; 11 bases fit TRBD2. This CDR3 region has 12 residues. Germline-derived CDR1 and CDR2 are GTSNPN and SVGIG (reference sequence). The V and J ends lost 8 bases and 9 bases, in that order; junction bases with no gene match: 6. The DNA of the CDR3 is TGTGCCGGAACTAGCGGGAGTATTGAGCAGTTCTTC. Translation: CAGTSGSIEQFF.

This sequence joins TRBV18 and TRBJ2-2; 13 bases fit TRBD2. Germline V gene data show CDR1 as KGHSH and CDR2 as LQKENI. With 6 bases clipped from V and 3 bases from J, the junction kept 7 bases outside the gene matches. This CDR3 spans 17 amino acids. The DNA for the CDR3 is TGTGCCAGCTCCTTGCTTGGGACTAGCGGGGACACCGGGGAGCTGTTTTTT. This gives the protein CASSLLGTSGDTGELFF.

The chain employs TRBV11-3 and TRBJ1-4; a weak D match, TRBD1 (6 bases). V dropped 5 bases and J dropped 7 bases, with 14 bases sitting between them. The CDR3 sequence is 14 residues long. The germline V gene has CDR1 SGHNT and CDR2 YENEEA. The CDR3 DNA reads TGTGCCAGCAGCCCAAACAACAGGGTTGAAAAACTGTTTTTT. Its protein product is CASSPNNRVEKLFF.

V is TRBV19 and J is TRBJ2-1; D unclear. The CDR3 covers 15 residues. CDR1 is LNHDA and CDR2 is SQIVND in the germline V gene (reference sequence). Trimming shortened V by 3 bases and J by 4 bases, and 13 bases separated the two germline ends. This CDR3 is CASSIPVLRYNEQFF. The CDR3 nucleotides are TGTGCCAGTAGTATTCCGGTCCTGAGATACAATGAGCAGTTCTTC.

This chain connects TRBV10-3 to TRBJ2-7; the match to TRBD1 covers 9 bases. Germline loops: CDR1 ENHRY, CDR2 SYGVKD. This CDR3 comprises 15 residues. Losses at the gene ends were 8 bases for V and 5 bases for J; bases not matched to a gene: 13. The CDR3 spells CAIGSNVGQGDEQYF. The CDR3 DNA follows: TGTGCCATCGGGAGCAACGTGGGACAGGGAGACGAGCAGTACTTC.

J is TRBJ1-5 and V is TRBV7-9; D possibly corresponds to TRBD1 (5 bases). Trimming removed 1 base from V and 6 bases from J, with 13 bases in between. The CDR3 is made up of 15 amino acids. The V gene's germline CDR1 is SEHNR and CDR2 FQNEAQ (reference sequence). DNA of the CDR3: TGTGCCAGCAGCTTAGGAGAGGGGCTGAGTCAGCCCCAGCATTTT. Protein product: CASSLGEGLSQPQHF. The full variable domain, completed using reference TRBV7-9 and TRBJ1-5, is DTGVSQNPRHKITKRGQNVTFRCDPISEHNRLYWYRQTLGQGPEFLTYFQNEAQLEKSRLLSDRFSAERPKGSFSTLEIQRTEQGDSAMYLCASSLGEGLSQPQHFGDGTRLSIL.

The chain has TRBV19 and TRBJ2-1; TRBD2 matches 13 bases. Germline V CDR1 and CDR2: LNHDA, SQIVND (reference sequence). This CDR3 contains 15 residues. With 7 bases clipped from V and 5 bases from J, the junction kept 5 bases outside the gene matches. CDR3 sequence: CASTVGTSGNNEQFF. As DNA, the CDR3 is TGTGCCAGTACCGTGGGGACTAGCGGGAACAATGAGCAGTTCTTC. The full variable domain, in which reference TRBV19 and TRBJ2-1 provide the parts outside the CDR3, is DGGITQSPKYLFRKEGQNVTLSCEQNLNHDAMYWYRQDPGQGLRLIYYSQIVNDFQKGDIAEGYSVSREKKESFPLTVTSAQKNPTAFYLCASTVGTSGNNEQFFGPGTRLTVL.

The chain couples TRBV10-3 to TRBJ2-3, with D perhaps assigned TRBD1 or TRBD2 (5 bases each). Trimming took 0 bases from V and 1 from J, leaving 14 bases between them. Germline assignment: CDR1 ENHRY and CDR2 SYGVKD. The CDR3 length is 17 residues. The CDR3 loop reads CAISESPTGGGTDTQYF. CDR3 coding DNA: TGTGCCATCAGTGAGTCCCCTACTGGGGGTGGCACAGATACGCAGTATTTT.

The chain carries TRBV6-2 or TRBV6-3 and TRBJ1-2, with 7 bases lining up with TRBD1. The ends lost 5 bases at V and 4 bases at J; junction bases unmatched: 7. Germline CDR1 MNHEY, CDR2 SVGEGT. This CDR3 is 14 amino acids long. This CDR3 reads CASSLTGDPYGYTF. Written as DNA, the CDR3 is TGTGCCAGCAGTCTTACAGGGGACCCCTATGGCTACACCTTC.